This note documents a single T cell receptor (beta chain) sequence. This record comes from a study of CD8 T cells in ankylosing spondylitis. For TCR beta, libraries came from quantitative 5'-RACE with molecular barcodes. TCRdb re-analysed the 5' RACE reads in MiXCR, keeping a single row per CDR3 protein. The sample lists approximately 340,000 distinct CDR3 sequences; under 15% were seen once. V was pared by 8 bases and J by 1 base, with 14 bases between. The germline V gene encodes CDR1 WSHSY and CDR2 SAAADI. The CDR3 has 14 amino acids. The source is a male donor with ankylosing spondylitis or in good health (not recorded which). The rearrangement links TRBV10-2 to TRBJ1-1; D might be TRBD1 (6 bases). The sample taken for sequencing was blood, either unsorted or a sorted T cell fraction (not recorded which). The CDR3 DNA is TGCGCCAGCGCACTTCAGGGGAGGAACACTGAAGCTTTCTTT. It yields the protein CASALQGRNTEAFF.